This note documents a single T cell receptor beta chain sequence. These data are taken from a study of blood T cell repertoires in COVID-19. The length of the CDR3 is 13 residues. V lost 3 bases to trimming and J lost 2 bases; unmatched junction nucleotides: 0. Germline CDR1 SNHLY, CDR2 FYNNEI. Per the original methods: Reference gene primer amplification gave nucleated cell count estimates. Here immunoSEQ multiplex PCR was the method, and the copy in TCRdb shows in-frame clones only, minus some. Clonal size and the V and J genes are those of that table, whereas D and trimming came from the DNA. Of 100,000 or so clones in the sample, 81% were seen once.

Material for sequencing was peripheral blood. This sequence joins TRBV2 and TRBJ1-2, with TRBD1 matching 7 bases. The receptor comes from a man at least 80 years old with acute or convalescent COVID-19. The CDR3 here is CASSEGQNYGYTF. The CDR3 DNA reads as TGTGCCAGCAGTGAGGGACAGAACTATGGCTACACCTTC.